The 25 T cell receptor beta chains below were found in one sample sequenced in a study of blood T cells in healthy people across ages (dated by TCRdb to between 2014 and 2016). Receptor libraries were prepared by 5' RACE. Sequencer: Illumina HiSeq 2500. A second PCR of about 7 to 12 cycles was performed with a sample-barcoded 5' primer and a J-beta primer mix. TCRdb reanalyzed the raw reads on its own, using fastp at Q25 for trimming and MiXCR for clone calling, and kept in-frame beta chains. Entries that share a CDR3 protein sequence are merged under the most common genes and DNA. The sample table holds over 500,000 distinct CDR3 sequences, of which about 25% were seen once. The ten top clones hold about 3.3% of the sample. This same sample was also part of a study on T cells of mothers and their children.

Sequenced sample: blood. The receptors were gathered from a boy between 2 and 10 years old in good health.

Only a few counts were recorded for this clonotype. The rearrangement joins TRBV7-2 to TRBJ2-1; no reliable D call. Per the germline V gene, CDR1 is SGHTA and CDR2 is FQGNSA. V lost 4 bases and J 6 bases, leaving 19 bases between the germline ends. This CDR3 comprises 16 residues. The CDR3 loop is CASSSQGIRFGNEQFF. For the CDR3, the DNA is TGTGCCAGCAGCTCCCAAGGGATACGATTCGGCAATGAGCAGTTCTTC. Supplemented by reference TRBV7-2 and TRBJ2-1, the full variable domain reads GAGVSQSPSNKVTEKGKDVELRCDPISGHTALYWYRQSLGQGLEFLIYFQGNSAPDKSGLPSDRFSAERTGGSVSTLTIQRTQQEDSAVYLCASSSQGIRFGNEQFFGPGTRLTVL.

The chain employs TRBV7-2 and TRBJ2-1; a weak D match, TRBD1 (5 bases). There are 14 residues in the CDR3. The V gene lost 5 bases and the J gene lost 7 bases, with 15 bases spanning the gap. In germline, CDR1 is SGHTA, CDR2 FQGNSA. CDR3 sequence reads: CASSPRGLRNEQFF. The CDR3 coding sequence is TGTGCCAGCAGCCCTAGGGGCCTGAGAAATGAGCAGTTCTTC.

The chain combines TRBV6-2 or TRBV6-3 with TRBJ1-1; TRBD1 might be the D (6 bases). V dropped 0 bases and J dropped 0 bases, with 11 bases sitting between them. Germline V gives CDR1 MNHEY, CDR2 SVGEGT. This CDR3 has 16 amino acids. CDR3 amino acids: CASSYSWTALNTEAFF. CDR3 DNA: TGTGCCAGCAGTTACTCTTGGACAGCCCTGAACACTGAAGCTTTCTTT.

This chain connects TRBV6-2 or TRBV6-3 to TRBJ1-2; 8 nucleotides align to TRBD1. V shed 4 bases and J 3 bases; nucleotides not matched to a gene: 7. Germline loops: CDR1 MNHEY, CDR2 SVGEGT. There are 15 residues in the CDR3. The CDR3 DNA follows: TGTGCCAGCAGTTTCGGACAGGGCCTATACTATGGCTACACCTTC. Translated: CASSFGQGLYYGYTF.

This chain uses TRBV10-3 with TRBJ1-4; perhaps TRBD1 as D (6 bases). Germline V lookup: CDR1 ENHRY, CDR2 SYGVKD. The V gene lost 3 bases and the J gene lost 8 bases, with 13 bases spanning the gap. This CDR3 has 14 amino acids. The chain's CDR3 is CAISDLQGGEKLFF. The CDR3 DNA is TGTGCCATCAGTGATTTACAGGGTGGGGAAAAACTGTTTTTT.

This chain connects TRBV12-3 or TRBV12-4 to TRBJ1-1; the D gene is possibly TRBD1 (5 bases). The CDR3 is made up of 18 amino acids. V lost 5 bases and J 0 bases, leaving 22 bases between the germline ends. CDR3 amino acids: CASSTNRGGTAMNTEAFF. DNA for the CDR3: TGTGCCAGCAGTACCAACCGGGGGGGTACAGCCATGAACACTGAAGCTTTCTTT.

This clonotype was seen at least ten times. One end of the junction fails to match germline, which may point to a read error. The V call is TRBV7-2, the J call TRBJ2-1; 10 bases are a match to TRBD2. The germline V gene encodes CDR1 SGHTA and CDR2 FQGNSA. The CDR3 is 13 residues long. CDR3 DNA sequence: TGTGCCAGCAGCTTCTCTAGCGGGAGTGGTGGGGTCTTC. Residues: CASSFSSGSGGVF.

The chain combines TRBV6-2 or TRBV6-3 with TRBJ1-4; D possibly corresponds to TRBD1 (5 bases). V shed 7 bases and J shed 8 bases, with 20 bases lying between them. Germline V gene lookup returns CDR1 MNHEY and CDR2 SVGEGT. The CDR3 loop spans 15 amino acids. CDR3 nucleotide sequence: TGTGCCAGCAACTCCAAGGAGGGGCGACGAGAAAAACTGTTTTTT. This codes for CASNSKEGRREKLFF.

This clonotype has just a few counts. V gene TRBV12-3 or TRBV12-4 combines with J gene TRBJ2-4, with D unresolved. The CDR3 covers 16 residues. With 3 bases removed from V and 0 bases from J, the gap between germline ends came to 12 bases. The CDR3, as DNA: TGTGCCAGCAGTTTTTCGGACCTGATAGCCAAAAACATTCAGTACTTC. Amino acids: CASSFSDLIAKNIQYF.

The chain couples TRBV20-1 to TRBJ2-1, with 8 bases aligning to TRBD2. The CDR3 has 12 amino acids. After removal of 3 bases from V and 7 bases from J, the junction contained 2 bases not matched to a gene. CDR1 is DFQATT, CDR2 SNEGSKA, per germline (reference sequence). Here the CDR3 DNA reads TGCAGTGCTAGCCGGGAGGGTAATGAGCAGTTCTTC. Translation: CSASREGNEQFF.

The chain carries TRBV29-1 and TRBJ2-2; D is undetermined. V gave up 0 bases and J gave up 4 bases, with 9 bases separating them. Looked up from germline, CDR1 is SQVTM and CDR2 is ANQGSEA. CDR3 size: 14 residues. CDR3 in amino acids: CSVEEGSATGELFF. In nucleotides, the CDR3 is TGCAGCGTTGAAGAGGGGTCGGCCACCGGGGAGCTGTTTTTT.

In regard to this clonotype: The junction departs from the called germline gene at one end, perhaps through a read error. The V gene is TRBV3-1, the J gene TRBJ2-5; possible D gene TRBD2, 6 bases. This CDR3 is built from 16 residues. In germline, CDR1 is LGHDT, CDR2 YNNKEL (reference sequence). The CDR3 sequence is CASNQVAGTLQETQYF. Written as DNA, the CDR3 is TGTGCCAGCAACCAAGTTGCGGGGACGCTCCAGGAGACCCAGTACTTC.

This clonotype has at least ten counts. CDR3 amino acids: CASSQWGNQPQHF. DNA of the CDR3: TGTGCCAGCAGCCAATGGGGGAATCAGCCCCAGCATTTT. The chain is built from TRBV5-6 and TRBJ1-5; TRBD1 is a possible D gene (5 bases). The V end was cut by 4 bases, the J end by 4 bases, with 9 bases between. CDR3 length equals 13 residues. The germline CDR1 and CDR2 sequences are SGHDT and YYEEEE.

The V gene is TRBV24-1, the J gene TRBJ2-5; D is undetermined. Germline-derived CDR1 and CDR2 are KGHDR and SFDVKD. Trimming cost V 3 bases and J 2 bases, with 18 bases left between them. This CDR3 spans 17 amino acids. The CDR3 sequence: CATSDPDPRRFQETQYF. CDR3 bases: TGTGCCACCAGTGATCCGGACCCGAGGCGGTTTCAAGAGACCCAGTACTTC.

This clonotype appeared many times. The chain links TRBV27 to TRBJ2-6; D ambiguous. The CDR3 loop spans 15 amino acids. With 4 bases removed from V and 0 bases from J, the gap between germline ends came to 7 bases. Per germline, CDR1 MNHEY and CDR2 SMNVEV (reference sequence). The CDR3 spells CASSSLDSGANVLTF. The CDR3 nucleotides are TGTGCCAGCAGTTCCCTAGACTCTGGGGCCAACGTCCTGACTTTC.

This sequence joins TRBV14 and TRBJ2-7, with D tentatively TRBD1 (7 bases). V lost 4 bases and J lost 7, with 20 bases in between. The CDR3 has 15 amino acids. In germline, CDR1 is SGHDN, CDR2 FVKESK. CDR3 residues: CASSRRQGLVEEQYF. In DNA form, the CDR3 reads TGTGCCAGCAGCCGCAGACAGGGACTCGTTGAGGAGCAGTACTTC.

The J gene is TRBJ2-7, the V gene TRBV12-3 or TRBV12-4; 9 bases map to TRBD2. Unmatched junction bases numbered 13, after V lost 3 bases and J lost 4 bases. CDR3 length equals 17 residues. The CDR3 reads CASSLPGSGSLMYEQYF. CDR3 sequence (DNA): TGTGCCAGCAGTTTGCCGGGTAGCGGGAGTTTAATGTACGAGCAGTACTTC.

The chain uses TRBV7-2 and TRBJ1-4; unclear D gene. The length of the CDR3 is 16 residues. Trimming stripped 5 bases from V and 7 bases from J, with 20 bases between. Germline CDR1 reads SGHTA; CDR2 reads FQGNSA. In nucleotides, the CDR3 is TGTGCCAGCAGCATAGGGCCCGGGGTAGGAAGTGAAAAACTGTTTTTT. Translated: CASSIGPGVGSEKLFF.

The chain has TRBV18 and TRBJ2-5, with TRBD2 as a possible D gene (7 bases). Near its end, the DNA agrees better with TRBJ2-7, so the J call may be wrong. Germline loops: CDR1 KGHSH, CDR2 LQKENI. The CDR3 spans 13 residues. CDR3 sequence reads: CASSPAGANEQYF. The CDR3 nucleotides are TGTGCCAGCTCACCGGCGGGGGCAAACGAGCAGTACTTC.

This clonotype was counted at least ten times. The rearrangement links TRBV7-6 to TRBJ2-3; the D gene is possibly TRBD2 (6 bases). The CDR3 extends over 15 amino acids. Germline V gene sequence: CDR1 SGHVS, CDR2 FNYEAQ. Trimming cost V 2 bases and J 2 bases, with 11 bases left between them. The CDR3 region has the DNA TGTGCCAGCAGCTTAATGCGGGGTTTCACAGATACGCAGTATTTT. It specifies CASSLMRGFTDTQYF.

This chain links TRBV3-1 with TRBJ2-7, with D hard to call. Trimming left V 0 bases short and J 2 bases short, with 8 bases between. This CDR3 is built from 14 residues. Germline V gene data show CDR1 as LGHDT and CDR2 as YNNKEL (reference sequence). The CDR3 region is CASSQDTQAYEQYF. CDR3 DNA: TGTGCCAGCAGCCAAGATACGCAGGCCTACGAGCAGTACTTC.

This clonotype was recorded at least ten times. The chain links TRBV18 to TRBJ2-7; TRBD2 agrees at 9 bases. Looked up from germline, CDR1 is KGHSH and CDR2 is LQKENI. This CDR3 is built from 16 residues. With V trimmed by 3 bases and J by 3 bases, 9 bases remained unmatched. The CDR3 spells CASSPPLSGRSYEQYF. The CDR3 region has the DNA TGTGCCAGCTCACCCCCACTAAGCGGGAGGAGCTACGAGCAGTACTTC.

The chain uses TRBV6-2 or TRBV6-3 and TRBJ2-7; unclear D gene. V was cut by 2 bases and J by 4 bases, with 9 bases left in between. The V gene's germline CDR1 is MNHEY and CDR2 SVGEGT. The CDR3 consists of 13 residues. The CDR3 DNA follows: TGTGCCAGCAGTTACGGGCCGCAATACGAGCAGTACTTC. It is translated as CASSYGPQYEQYF.

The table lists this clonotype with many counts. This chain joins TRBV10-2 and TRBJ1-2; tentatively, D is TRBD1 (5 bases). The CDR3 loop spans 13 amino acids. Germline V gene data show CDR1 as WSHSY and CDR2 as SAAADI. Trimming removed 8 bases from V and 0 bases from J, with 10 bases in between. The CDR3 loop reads CASGDQTNYGYTF. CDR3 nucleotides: TGCGCCAGCGGGGACCAGACTAACTATGGCTACACCTTC.

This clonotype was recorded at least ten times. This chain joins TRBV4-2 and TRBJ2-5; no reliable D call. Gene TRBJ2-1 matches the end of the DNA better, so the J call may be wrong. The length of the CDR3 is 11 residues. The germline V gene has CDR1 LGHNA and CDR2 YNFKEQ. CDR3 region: CASSQGVEQFF. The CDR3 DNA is TGTGCCAGCAGCCAAGGCGTTGAGCAGTTCTTC.